This is a list of T cell receptor beta chains from one sample in a study of blood T cell repertoires in COVID-19. Measured with immunoSEQ multiplex PCR; TCRdb has only the in-frame clones, and not every one. The sample consists of fewer than 45,000 clones, over 80% of them appearing once. Material: peripheral blood. These receptor sequences come from a man of 80 years or more with active COVID-19. The CDR3 runs from the conserved cysteine through the conserved F or W. Fields, in order: D gene, J gene, clone size, V gene, CDR3 protein, CDR3 DNA. D genes are given only for firm matches. Expanded clones get a size class; other rows say once, few or many, or leave the size out.

TRBD2 | TRBJ2-2 | . | TRBV4-3 | CASRLTSGSFGSGELFF | TGCGCCAGCAGGCTGACTAGCGGGAGTTTTGGGTCCGGGGAGCTGTTTTTT
. | TRBJ2-7 | . | TRBV6-5 | CASGWTGGIGGEQYF | TGTGCCAGCGGTTGGACAGGCGGGATTGGGGGCGAGCAGTACTTC
. | TRBJ2-2 | . | TRBV12-2 | CASRLVGQAGELFF | TGTGCAAGTCGCTTAGTGGGACAGGCCGGGGAGCTGTTTTTT
TRBD2 | TRBJ2-7 | . | TRBV5-4 | CASSSGTSDYEQYF | TGTGCCAGCAGCAGCGGGACTAGCGACTACGAGCAGTACTTC
TRBD1 | TRBJ1-2 | . | TRBV7-8 | CASSLHRGDPYGYTF | TGTGCCAGCAGCTTACACAGGGGGGACCCCTATGGCTACACCTTC
TRBD2 | TRBJ2-7 | . | TRBV7-9 | CASSRSTSGTEQYF | TGTGCCAGCAGCCGCTCGACTAGCGGTACCGAGCAGTACTTC
. | TRBJ2-1 | once | TRBV7-2 | CASSDRTQGSNEQFF | TGTGCCAGCAGCGACCGGACGCAGGGAAGCAATGAGCAGTTCTTC
. | TRBJ2-3 | . | TRBV12-3/TRBV12-4 | CASTSGDTQYF | TGTGCCAGCACCTCGGGGGATACGCAGTATTTT
. | TRBJ1-2 | few | TRBV24-1 | CATSDAERRGYTF | TGTGCCACCAGTGACGCCGAGCGGAGAGGCTACACCTTC
. | TRBJ1-2 | . | TRBV24-1 | CATYDRLNGYTF | TGTGCCACCTATGACAGGTTGAATGGCTACACCTTC
. | TRBJ2-7 | . | TRBV24-1 | CATSPSDSTNEQYF | TGTGCCACCAGTCCCTCGGACAGTACGAACGAGCAGTACTTC
. | TRBJ2-1 | . | TRBV24-1 | CATSDGGLNEQFF | TGTGCCACCAGTGATGGGGGCCTCAATGAGCAGTTCTTC
. | TRBJ2-3 | . | TRBV28 | CASSLLGGADTQYF | TGTGCCAGCAGTCTACTAGGGGGGGCTGATACGCAGTATTTT
TRBD2 | TRBJ2-1 | . | TRBV9 | CASSASGGLSYNEQFF | TGTGCCAGCAGCGCGAGCGGGGGACTTTCCTACAATGAGCAGTTCTTC
TRBD2 | TRBJ2-1 | . | TRBV2 | CASTKSGTSATGNEQFF | TGTGCCAGCACCAAAAGCGGGACTAGCGCGACGGGCAATGAGCAGTTCTTC
TRBD1 | TRBJ1-6 | . | TRBV2 | CASSESQGAGSPLHF | TGTGCCAGCAGTGAATCTCAGGGGGCAGGTTCACCCCTCCACTTT
. | TRBJ2-7 | . | TRBV4-3 | CASSQDLSQGFASYEQYF | TGCGCCAGCAGCCAAGATCTTTCGCAGGGTTTCGCGTCCTACGAGCAGTACTTC
TRBD2 | TRBJ2-5 | . | TRBV7-2 | CASSLGFSGRAGETQYF | TGTGCCAGCAGCTTAGGTTTTAGCGGGAGGGCCGGGGAGACCCAGTACTTC
. | TRBJ2-1 | . | TRBV28 | CASSRPPSMVYNEQFF | TGTGCCAGCAGCCGACCCCCTAGCATGGTTTACAATGAGCAGTTCTTC
. | TRBJ2-7 | . | TRBV28 | CASSLEQGEQYF | TGTGCCAGCAGTTTGGAACAGGGCGAGCAGTACTTC
TRBD2 | TRBJ2-7 | . | TRBV30 | CAWGGGFYEQYF | TGTGCCTGGGGGGGAGGGTTCTACGAGCAGTACTTC
. | TRBJ1-5 | . | TRBV28 | CASSSSRGIGQPQHF | TGTGCCAGCAGTTCCTCCCGGGGGATAGGTCAGCCCCAGCATTTT
. | TRBJ2-5 | . | TRBV18 | CASSLRQSETQYF | TGTGCCAGCTCATTGAGACAGTCAGAGACCCAGTACTTC
TRBD2 | TRBJ2-1 | . | TRBV7-7 | CASSLASGRINEQFF | TGTGCCAGCAGCTTAGCTAGCGGGAGAATAAATGAGCAGTTCTTC
TRBD2 | TRBJ2-7 | . | TRBV3-1/TRBV3-2 | CASRPAGGAYEQYF | TGTGCCAGCAGACCCGCGGGAGGTGCCTACGAGCAGTACTTC
TRBD1 | TRBJ1-5 | . | TRBV27 | CASRPNRPGTGGFNQPQHF | TGTGCCAGCAGACCCAATCGTCCGGGGACAGGGGGCTTCAATCAGCCCCAGCATTTT
. | TRBJ1-2 | . | TRBV18 | CASSPRRNLNYGYTF | TGTGCCAGCTCACCACGGCGGAATCTTAACTATGGCTACACCTTC
TRBD1 | TRBJ1-1 | . | TRBV6-5 | CASSYDRAYRTEAFF | TGTGCCAGCAGTTACGACAGGGCTTATCGCACTGAAGCTTTCTTT